One and the same sample provided the 2 T cell receptor beta chains below, sequenced in a study of Tregs in tolerant kidney transplant recipients. For these receptors, no antigen is known. Sequencing used immunoSEQ multiplex PCR; TCRdb keeps in-frame clones, though not all of them. The sample yields approximately 8,600 clones, under 55% seen once. The specimen was CD4+ T cells from blood cultured with allogeneic cells. The receptors were gathered from a human donor in good health.

The chain combines TRBV21-1 with TRBJ2-1; the D segment call TRBD2 is taken from the table without a DNA check. TRBV21-1 is a known pseudogene. The CDR3 runs 16 residues. CDR3 DNA: TGTGCCAGCAGCCACGAGGCGGCTAGCGCCTACAATGAGCAGTTCTTC. Its translation is CASSHEAASAYNEQFF.

This clone is categorized as medium-sized. V usage is TRBV7-9 and J usage is TRBJ1-2; 7 positions agree with TRBD1. Germline CDR1 SEHNR, CDR2 FQNEAQ (reference sequence). V shed 5 bases, J shed 2 bases, and the junction held 8 bases outside the gene matches. CDR3 size: 15 residues. CDR3: CASSASKTGNYGYTF. The CDR3 DNA follows: TGTGCCAGCAGCGCGTCGAAGACAGGGAACTATGGCTACACCTTC. Full variable domain (rest looked up from reference TRBV7-9 and TRBJ1-2): DTGVSQNPRHKITKRGQNVTFRCDPISEHNRLYWYRQTLGQGPEFLTYFQNEAQLEKSRLLSDRFSAERPKGSFSTLEIQRTEQGDSAMYLCASSASKTGNYGYTFGSGTRLTVV.